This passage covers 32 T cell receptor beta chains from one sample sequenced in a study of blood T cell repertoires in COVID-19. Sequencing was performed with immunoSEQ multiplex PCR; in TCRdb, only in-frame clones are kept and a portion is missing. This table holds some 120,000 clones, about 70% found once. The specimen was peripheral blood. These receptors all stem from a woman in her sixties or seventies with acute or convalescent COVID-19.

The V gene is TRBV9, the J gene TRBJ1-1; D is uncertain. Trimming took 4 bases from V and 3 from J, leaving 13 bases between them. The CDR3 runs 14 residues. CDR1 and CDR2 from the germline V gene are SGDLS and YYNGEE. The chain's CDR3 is CASSLTLKDTEAFF. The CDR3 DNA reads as TGTGCCAGCAGCCTGACACTTAAGGACACTGAAGCTTTCTTT.

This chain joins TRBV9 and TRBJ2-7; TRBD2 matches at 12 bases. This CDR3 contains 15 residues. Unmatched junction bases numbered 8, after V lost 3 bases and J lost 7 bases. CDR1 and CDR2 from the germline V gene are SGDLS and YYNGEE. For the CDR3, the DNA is TGTGCCAGCAGCGCTGGACTAGCGGGGTTGGAGGAGCAGTACTTC. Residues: CASSAGLAGLEEQYF.

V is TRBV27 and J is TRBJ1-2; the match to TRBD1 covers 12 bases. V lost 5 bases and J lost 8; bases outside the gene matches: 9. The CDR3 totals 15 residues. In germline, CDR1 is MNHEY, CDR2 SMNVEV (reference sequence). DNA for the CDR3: TGTGCCAGCAGTCCCGGGACAGGGGGCCGATACGGCTACACCTTC. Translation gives CASSPGTGGRYGYTF.

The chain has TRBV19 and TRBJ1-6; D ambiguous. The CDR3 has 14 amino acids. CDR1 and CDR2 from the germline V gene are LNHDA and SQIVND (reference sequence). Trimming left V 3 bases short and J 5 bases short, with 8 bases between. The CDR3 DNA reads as TGTGCCAGTAGTATTACCCGGGATAATTCACCCCTCCACTTT. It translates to CASSITRDNSPLHF.

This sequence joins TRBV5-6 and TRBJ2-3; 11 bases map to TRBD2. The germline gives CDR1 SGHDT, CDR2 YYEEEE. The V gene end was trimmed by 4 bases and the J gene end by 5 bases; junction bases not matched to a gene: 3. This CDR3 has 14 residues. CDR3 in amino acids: CASSVGLAGDTQYF. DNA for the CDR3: TGTGCCAGCAGCGTCGGACTAGCGGGAGATACGCAGTATTTT.

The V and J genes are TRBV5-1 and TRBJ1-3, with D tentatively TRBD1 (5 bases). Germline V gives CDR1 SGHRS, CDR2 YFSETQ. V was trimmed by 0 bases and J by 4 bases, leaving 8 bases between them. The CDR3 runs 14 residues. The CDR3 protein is CASSLARGGNTIYF. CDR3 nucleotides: TGCGCCAGCAGCTTGGCAAGGGGCGGAAACACCATATATTTT. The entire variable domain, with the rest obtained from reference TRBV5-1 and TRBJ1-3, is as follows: KAGVTQTPRYLIKTRGQQVTLSCSPISGHRSVSWYQQTPGQGLQFLFEYFSETQRNKGNFPGRFSGRQFSNSRSEMNVSTLELGDSALYLCASSLARGGNTIYFGEGSWLTVV.

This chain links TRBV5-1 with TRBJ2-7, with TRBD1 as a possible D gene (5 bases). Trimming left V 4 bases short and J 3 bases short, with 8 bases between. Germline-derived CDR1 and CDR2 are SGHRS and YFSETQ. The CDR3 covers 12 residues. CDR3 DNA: TGCGCCAGCAGCGGCCAGGGCTACGAGCAGTACTTC. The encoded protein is CASSGQGYEQYF.

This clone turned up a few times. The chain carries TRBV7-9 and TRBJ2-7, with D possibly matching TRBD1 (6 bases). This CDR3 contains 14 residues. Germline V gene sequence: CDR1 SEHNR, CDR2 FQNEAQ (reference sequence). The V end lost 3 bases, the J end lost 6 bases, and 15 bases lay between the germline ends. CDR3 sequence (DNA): TGTGCCAGCAGCTTGGGGCAGGGGATAGGCGAGCAGTACTTC. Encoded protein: CASSLGQGIGEQYF.

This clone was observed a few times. CDR3 sequence reads: CASSYLQGATEAFF. The CDR3 DNA reads as TGTGCCAGCAGTTACCTGCAGGGGGCGACTGAAGCTTTCTTT. This chain links TRBV6-5 with TRBJ1-1; 8 nucleotides match TRBD1. The CDR3 has 14 residues. V shed 2 bases, J shed 5 bases, and the junction held 4 bases outside the gene matches. Germline values: CDR1 MNHEY, CDR2 SVGAGI.

The CDR3 nucleotides are TGTGCCAGCAGCCCAGGGCCCACACCCGGGGAGCTGTTTTTT. The encoded protein is CASSPGPTPGELFF. V gene TRBV11-2 combines with J gene TRBJ2-2, with a tentative D call TRBD1 (5 bases). The germline V gene encodes CDR1 SGHAT and CDR2 FQNNGV. Trimming cost V 5 bases and J 6 bases, with 13 bases left between them. The CDR3 spans 14 residues.

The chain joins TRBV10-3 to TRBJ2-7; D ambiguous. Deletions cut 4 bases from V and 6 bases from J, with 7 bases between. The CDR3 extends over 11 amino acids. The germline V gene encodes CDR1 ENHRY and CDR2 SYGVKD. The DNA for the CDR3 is TGTGCCATCAGTGGACGAGGCGAGCAGTACTTC. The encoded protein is CAISGRGEQYF.

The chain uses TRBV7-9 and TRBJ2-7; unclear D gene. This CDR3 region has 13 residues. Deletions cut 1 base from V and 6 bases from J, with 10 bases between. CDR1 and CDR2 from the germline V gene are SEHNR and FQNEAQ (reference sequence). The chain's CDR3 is CASSLGGYAEQYF. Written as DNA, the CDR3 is TGTGCCAGCAGCTTAGGAGGTTACGCCGAGCAGTACTTC.

The chain's CDR3 is CASSQDNRNSPLHF. As DNA, the CDR3 is TGCGCCAGCAGCCAGGATAACAGGAATTCACCCCTCCACTTT. The chain joins TRBV4-3 to TRBJ1-6; D might be TRBD1 (5 bases). CDR1 is LGHNA and CDR2 is YSLEER in the germline V gene. With 3 bases removed from V and 7 bases from J, the gap between germline ends came to 10 bases. The CDR3 consists of 14 residues.

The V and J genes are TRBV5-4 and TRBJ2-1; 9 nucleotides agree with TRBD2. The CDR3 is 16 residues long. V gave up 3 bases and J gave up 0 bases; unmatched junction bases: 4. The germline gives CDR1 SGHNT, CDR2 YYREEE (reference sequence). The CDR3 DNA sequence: TGTGCCAGCAGCTCCGTTAGCGGGAGCTCCTACAATGAGCAGTTCTTC. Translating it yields CASSSVSGSSYNEQFF.

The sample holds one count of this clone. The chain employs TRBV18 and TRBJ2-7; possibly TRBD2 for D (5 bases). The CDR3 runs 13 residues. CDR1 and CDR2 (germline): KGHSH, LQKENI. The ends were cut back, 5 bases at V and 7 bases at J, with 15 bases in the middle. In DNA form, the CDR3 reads TGTGCCAGCTCATCCGACGGGATCGGGGAGCAGTACTTC. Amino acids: CASSSDGIGEQYF.

As DNA, the CDR3 is TGTGCCAGCACGAGAGAAATGAACACTGAAGCTTTCTTT. It translates to CASTREMNTEAFF. The chain recombines TRBV2 with TRBJ1-1; no definite D call. V shed 7 bases and J shed 0 bases, with 9 bases lying between them. This CDR3 is 13 amino acids long. The germline V gene has CDR1 SNHLY and CDR2 FYNNEI.

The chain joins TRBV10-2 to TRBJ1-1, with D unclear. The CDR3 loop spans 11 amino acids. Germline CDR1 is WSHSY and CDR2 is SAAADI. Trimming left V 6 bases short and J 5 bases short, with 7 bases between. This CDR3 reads CASSHQTEAFF. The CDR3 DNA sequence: TGCGCCAGCAGCCACCAGACTGAAGCTTTCTTT.

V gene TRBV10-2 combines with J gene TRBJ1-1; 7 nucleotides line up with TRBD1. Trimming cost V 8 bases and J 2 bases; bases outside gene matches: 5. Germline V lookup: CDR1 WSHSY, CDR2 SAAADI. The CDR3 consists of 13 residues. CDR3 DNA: TGCGCCAGCGGGGGACAGATCAACACTGAAGCTTTCTTT. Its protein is CASGGQINTEAFF.

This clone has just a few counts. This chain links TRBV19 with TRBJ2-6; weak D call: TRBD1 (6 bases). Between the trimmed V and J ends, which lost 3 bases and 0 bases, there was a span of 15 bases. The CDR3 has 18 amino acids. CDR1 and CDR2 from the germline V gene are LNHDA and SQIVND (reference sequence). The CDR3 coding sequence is TGTGCCAGTAGTATGGGGGCAGGGCCCAGCTCTGGGGCCAACGTCCTGACTTTC. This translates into CASSMGAGPSSGANVLTF.

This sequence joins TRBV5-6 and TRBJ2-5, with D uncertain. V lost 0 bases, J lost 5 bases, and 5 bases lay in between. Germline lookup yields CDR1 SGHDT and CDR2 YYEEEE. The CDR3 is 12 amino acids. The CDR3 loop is CASSLGSETQYF. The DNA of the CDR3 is TGTGCCAGCAGCTTGGGTTCGGAGACCCAGTACTTC.

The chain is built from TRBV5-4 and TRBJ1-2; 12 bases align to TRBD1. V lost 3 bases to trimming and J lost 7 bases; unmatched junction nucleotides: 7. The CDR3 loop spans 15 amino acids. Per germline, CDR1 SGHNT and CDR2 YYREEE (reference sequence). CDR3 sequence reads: CASSSPGQGAGGYTF. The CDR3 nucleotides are TGTGCCAGCAGCTCCCCGGGACAGGGGGCTGGTGGCTACACCTTC.

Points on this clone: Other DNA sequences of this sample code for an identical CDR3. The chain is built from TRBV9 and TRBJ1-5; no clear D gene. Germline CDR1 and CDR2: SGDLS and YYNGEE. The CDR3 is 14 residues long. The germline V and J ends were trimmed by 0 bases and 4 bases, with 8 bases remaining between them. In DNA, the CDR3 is TGTGCCAGCAGCGTAGGAGGGTTTAATCAGCCCCAGCATTTT. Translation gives CASSVGGFNQPQHF.

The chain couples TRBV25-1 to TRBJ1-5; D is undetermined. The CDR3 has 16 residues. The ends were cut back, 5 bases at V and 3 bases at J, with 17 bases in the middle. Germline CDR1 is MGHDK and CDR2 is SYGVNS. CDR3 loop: CASSTRAPNPNQPQHF. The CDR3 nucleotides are TGTGCCAGCAGTACGAGGGCCCCTAATCCCAATCAGCCCCAGCATTTT.

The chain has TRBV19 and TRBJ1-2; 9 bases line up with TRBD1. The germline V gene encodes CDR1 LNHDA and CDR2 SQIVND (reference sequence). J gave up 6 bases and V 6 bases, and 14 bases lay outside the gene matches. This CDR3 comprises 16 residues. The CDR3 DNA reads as TGTGCCAGTAGCCTAACAGGGGGCCTCAGGGCGGATGGCTACACCTTC. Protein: CASSLTGGLRADGYTF.

CDR3 nucleotide sequence: TGCGCCAGCAGCCAAACAGACAGCTATGGCTACACCTTC. As protein: CASSQTDSYGYTF. The genes are TRBV4-1 and TRBJ1-2; D may be TRBD1 (5 bases). V gave up 2 bases and J gave up 4 bases, with 8 bases separating them. CDR1 MGHRA and CDR2 YSYEKL come from the germline V gene. The CDR3 totals 13 residues.

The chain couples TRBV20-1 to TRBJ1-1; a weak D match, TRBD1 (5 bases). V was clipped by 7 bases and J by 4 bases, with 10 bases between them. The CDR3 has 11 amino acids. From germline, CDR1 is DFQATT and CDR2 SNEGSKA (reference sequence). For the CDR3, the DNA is TGCAGTGTCAGGGAGGCCACTGAAGCTTTCTTT. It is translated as CSVREATEAFF.

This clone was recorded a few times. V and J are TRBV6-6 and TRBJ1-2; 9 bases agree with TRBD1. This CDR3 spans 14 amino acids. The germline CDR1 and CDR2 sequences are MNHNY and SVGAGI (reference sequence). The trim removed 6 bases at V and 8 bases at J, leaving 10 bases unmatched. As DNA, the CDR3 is TGTGCCAGCAGACCTCCGGGACAGGGCCGGGGCTACACCTTC. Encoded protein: CASRPPGQGRGYTF.

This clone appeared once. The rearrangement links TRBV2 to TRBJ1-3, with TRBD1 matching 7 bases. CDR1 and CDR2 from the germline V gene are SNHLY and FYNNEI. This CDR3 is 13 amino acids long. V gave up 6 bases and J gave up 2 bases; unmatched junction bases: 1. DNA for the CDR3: TGTGCCAGCAGGACAGGGACTGGAAACACCATATATTTT. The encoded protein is CASRTGTGNTIYF.

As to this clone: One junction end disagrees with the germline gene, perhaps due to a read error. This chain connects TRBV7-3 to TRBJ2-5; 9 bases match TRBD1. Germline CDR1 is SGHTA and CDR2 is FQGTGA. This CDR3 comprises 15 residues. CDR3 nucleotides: TGTGCCAGCAGCCTAACAGGGGGCATGGGAGAGACCCAGTACTTC. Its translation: CASSLTGGMGETQYF.

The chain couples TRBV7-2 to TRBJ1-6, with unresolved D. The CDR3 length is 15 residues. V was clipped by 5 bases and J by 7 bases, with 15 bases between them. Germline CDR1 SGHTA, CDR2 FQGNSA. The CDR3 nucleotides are TGTGCCAGCAGCCTGAGTTCGGGAGACAATTCACCCCTCCACTTT. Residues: CASSLSSGDNSPLHF.

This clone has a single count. As DNA, the CDR3 is TGTGCCAGCAGCTTAGCCTGGACAGGGGGCTATGGCTACACCTTC. Translation gives CASSLAWTGGYGYTF. The chain links TRBV7-2 to TRBJ1-2; 10 bases are a match to TRBD1. With 0 bases clipped from V and 4 bases from J, the junction kept 2 bases outside the gene matches. From germline, CDR1 is SGHTA and CDR2 FQGNSA. There are 15 residues in the CDR3.

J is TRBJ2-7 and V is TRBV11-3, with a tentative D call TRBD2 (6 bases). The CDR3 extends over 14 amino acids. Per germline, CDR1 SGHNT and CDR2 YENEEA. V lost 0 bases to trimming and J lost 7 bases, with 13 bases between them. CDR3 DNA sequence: TGTGCCAGCAGCTTAGAGGGAGGCAAGGGAGAGCAGTACTTC. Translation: CASSLEGGKGEQYF.